This TCR beta chain is from a study of cytomegalovirus exposure and HLA in healthy donors. With respect to this clone: What it binds is not known.

Germline loops: CDR1 SGHRS, CDR2 YFSETQ. The CDR3 runs to 16 residues. The ends were cut back, 2 bases at V and 5 bases at J, with 17 bases in the middle. Amplification used 60 Vbeta primers and 13 Jbeta primers. Libraries were prepared by immunoSEQ multiplex PCR; TCRdb keeps only in-frame clonotypes and omits some of them. The sample carries about 120,000 clones, 80% recorded once. General study findings and limits: A few chains tied to CMV proved CMV antigen-specific in vitro. Among CMV-associated TCR beta chains, most appeared HLA-restricted in a later analysis.

This receptor was taken from a man aged 30 to 45 in good health and CMV-seropositive. Input material: PBMCs. The rearrangement uses TRBV5-1 and TRBJ2-1; D might be TRBD2 (6 bases). CDR3 protein: CASSFFSGSGDNEQFF. In DNA, the CDR3 is TGCGCCAGCAGCTTTTTTTCGGGCTCGGGAGACAATGAGCAGTTCTTC.